Listed here is a single T cell receptor (beta chain). This entry is derived from a study of blood T cell repertoires in COVID-19. In the study overall: T cells, B-cell-depleted T cells, or PBMCs provided the cDNA or gDNA that served as material.

Generated by immunoSEQ multiplex PCR, the TCRdb table keeps only in-frame clones and is missing some. There are some 150,000 clones in the sample; roughly 79% occur only once, and roughly 8% lies in the top ten. V lost 2 bases and J lost 4, with 13 bases in between. Germline CDR1 is KGHDR and CDR2 is SFDVKD. The CDR3 has 15 amino acids. Sequencing was done on a sample of peripheral blood. The rearrangement joins TRBV24-1 to TRBJ1-2; weak D call: TRBD1 (6 bases). This TCR was sampled from a human donor with acute or convalescent COVID-19. The donor label of this sample is uncertain. CDR3 region: CATSDSKRGTYGYTF. CDR3 DNA sequence: TGTGCCACCAGTGATTCTAAGAGGGGGACCTATGGCTACACCTTC.